The clone carrying this TCR beta chain was seen ten or more times. As yet, its antigen is unknown. The entry originates in a study of T cells in Graves' hyperthyroidism and ophthalmopathy. The wider study: Before treatment of any kind, peripheral blood was taken at initial diagnosis. Overall study results and limits: Ophthalmopathy, which appeared later, was predicted by the model a median approximately six months before onset. Blood shared most expanded thyroid clonotypes above 0.001.

Extraction of PBMCs used 8 to 10 ml of fresh peripheral blood. The length of the CDR3 is 13 residues. The germline gives CDR1 KGHSH, CDR2 LQKENI. Trimming left V 2 bases short and J 8 bases short, with 10 bases between. Using RNA transcripts as the source, TCR beta CDR3 regions were amplified. First-round RT-PCR with HTBI primers amplified the TCR CDR3 region. TCRdb re-derived calls from the multiplex PCR reads in MiXCR, one entry per CDR3 protein. This sample yields around 540,000 distinct CDR3 sequences, of which 15% to 20% are seen a single time; about 29% belongs to the top ten. V gene TRBV18 combines with J gene TRBJ2-1; D unresolved. The sequence was obtained from a woman aged 25 to 45 with Graves' ophthalmopathy. Source material: blood. The CDR3 sequence is CASSPLTRDEQFF. The CDR3, as DNA: TGTGCCAGCTCACCATTAACACGGGATGAGCAGTTCTTC.